A selection of T cell receptor beta chains follows, all from one sample in a study of Graves' ophthalmopathy and Graves' hyperthyroidism. Using its own MiXCR run on the multiplex PCR reads, TCRdb lists one record per CDR3 protein. This table has about half a million distinct CDR3 sequences, about 15% appearing once. The source material was blood. The receptors come from a woman aged 25 to 39 with Graves' ophthalmopathy. Both conserved end residues are part of each CDR3. D genes are given only for firm matches. Rows give clone size only sometimes, using once, few, many, or a class for an expanded clone.

v_gene	d_gene	j_gene	abundance	CDR3aa	CDR3nt
TRBV20-1	-	TRBJ1-1	many	CSARGRTNTEAFF	TGCAGTGCTAGAGGGCGGACTAACACTGAAGCTTTCTTT
TRBV6-1	-	TRBJ1-1	many	CASRAGPGNTEAFF	TGTGCCAGCAGAGCTGGCCCGGGGAACACTGAAGCTTTCTTT
TRBV29-1	-	TRBJ1-3	many	CSVRREDGNTIYF	TGCAGCGTTCGGCGGGAGGACGGAAACACCATATATTTT
TRBV3-1	-	TRBJ1-1	-	CASSRSQTEAFF	TGTGCCAGCAGCCGATCCCAAACTGAAGCTTTCTTT
TRBV5-1	-	TRBJ2-7	few	CASSYSGTEQYF	TGCGCCAGCAGCTACTCAGGGACCGAGCAGTACTTC
TRBV27	-	TRBJ1-3	many	CASSLYPGGVSGNTIYF	TGTGCCAGCAGTTTATACCCAGGAGGCGTATCTGGAAACACCATATATTTT
TRBV6-5	TRBD2	TRBJ2-7	-	CASSYSTAGAPYEQYF	TGTGCCAGCAGTTACTCTACCGCGGGAGCACCCTACGAGCAGTACTTC
TRBV30	TRBD1	TRBJ2-2	many	CAWTRDRGPSGELFF	TGTGCCTGGACCCGGGACAGGGGGCCTAGCGGGGAGCTGTTTTTT
TRBV6-5	TRBD1	TRBJ1-3	many	CASSYWDRAGNTIYF	TGTGCCAGCAGTTACTGGGACAGGGCAGGAAACACCATATATTTT
TRBV9	TRBD1	TRBJ2-7	many	CASSVDRGYEQYF	TGTGCCAGCAGCGTAGACAGGGGGTACGAGCAGTACTTC
TRBV6-1	-	TRBJ1-5	-	CACGRNQPQHF	TGTGCCTGTGGTCGAAATCAGCCCCAGCATTTT
TRBV2	-	TRBJ2-2	many	CASNPSRTGELFF	TGTGCCAGCAACCCTAGCAGAACCGGGGAGCTGTTTTTT
TRBV7-8	-	TRBJ2-2	few	CASSLRSTNTGELFF	TGTGCCAGCAGCTTAAGGTCAACGAACACCGGGGAGCTGTTTTTT
TRBV12-3/TRBV12-4	TRBD1	TRBJ1-2	many	CASSIGQDYGYTF	TGTGCCAGCAGTATAGGACAGGATTATGGCTACACCTTC
TRBV5-1	TRBD1	TRBJ2-5	many	CASSPLGTARETQYF	TGCGCCAGCAGCCCCCTCGGGACAGCGAGGGAGACCCAGTACTTC
TRBV20-1	-	TRBJ1-1	many	CSAITEESNTEAFF	TGCAGTGCCATCACAGAAGAGTCGAACACTGAAGCTTTCTTT
TRBV12-3/TRBV12-4	-	TRBJ1-5	many	CASSLVGTEHSNQPQHF	TGTGCCAGCAGTTTAGTCGGCACAGAGCATAGCAATCAGCCCCAGCATTTT
TRBV28	-	TRBJ2-5	many	CASPPRVGGQETQYF	TGTGCCAGCCCACCCCGGGTTGGCGGACAAGAGACCCAGTACTTC
TRBV28	-	TRBJ1-3	-	CASSLWPGRVLKNGNTICF	TGTGCCAGTAGTTTATGGCCCGGACGCGTTCTCAAGAATGGAAACACCATATGTTTT
TRBV24-1	-	TRBJ2-5	-	CATSDREQETQYF	TGTGCCACCAGTGACCGAGAACAAGAGACCCAGTACTTC
TRBV27	TRBD1	TRBJ1-2	many	CASRPTGTGIKGHYGYTF	TGTGCCAGCAGACCCACCGGGACAGGGATTAAAGGCCACTATGGCTACACCTTC
TRBV7-8	-	TRBJ1-2	many	CASSLVSGKLSYGYTF	TGTGCCAGCAGTCTAGTGTCCGGGAAACTCAGCTATGGCTACACCTTC
TRBV12-3/TRBV12-4	TRBD2	TRBJ2-2	many	CASSRLAGVGTGELFF	TGTGCCAGCAGCAGACTAGCGGGAGTCGGGACCGGGGAGCTGTTTTTT